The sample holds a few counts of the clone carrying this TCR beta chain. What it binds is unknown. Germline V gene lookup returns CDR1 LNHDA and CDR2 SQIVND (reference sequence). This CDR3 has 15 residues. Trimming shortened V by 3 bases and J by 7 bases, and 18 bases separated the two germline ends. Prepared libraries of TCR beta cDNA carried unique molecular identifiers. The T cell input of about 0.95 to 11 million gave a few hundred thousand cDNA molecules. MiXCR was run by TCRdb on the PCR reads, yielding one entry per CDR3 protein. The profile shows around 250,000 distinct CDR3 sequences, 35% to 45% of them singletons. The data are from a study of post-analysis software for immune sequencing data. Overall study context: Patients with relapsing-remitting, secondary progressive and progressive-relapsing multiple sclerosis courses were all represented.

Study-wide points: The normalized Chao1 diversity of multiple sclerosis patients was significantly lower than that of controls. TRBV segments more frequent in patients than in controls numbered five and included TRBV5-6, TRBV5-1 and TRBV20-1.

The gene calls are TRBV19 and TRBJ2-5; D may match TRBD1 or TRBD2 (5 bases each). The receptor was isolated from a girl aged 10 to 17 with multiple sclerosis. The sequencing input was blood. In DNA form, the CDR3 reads TGTGCCAGTAGTATCCTTGGACAAAACGGAGGGACCCAGTACTTC. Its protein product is CASSILGQNGGTQYF.